The source of this T cell receptor beta chain is a study of blood T cell repertoires in COVID-19. On the study more broadly: Samples taken during acute and convalescent COVID-19 were collected in the United States, Italy and Spain.

The CDR3 has 13 residues. The V end was cut by 5 bases, the J end by 4 bases, with 9 bases between. Per germline, CDR1 SGHNT and CDR2 YENEEA. Per the original data handling: Amplifying reference gene primers gave estimates of nucleated cell counts. Method: immunoSEQ multiplex PCR; TCRdb's copy keeps in-frame clones and lacks some. The D gene and trimming were derived from the DNA, and the V and J assignments and clone size from that table. This sample carries 99,000 or so clones, about four fifths of them seen once, and the ten largest clones take about 3.3%. The sequenced material came from peripheral blood. The rearrangement uses TRBV11-3 and TRBJ1-3, with unresolved D. The source of this sequence is a woman at least 80 years old with active or convalescent COVID-19. The CDR3 DNA reads as TGTGCCAGCAGCCCCACCGGGGGAAACACCATATATTTT. The encoded protein is CASSPTGGNTIYF.